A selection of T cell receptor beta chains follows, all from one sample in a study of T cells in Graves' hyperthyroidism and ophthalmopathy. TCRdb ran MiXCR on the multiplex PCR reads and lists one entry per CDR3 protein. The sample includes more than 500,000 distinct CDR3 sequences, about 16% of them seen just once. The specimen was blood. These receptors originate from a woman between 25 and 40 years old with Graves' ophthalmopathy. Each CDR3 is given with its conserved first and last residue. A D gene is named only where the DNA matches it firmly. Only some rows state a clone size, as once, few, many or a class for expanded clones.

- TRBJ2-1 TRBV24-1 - TGTGCCACCAGTGACCGGACTAATTTCAATGAGCAGTTCTTC CATSDRTNFNEQFF
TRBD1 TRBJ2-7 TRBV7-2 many TGTGCCAGCAGCTTAGACCAGGGGGCAGGGGAGCAGTACTTC CASSLDQGAGEQYF
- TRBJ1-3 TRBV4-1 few TGCGCCAGCAGCCAAGAAGGGAGAACCGGAAACACCATATATTTT CASSQEGRTGNTIYF
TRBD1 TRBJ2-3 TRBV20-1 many TGCAGTGCTAGCCGACTACAGGGGCGCACAGATACGCAGTATTTT CSASRLQGRTDTQYF
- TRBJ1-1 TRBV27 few TGTGCCAGCAGTTTCCGGGGACCCAACACTGAAGCTTTCTTT CASSFRGPNTEAFF
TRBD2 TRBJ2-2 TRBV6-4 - TGTGCCAGCCGAATAGCTAGCGGGTTGAACACCGGGGAGCTGTTTTTT CASRIASGLNTGELFF
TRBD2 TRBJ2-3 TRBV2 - TGTGCCAGCAGGGAACTAGCGGGAGGGTCAGATACGCAGTATTTT CASRELAGGSDTQYF
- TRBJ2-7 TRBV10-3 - TGTGCCATCAGTGGGTATGGTGGGACTCGGCTCTACGAGCAGTACTTC CAISGYGGTRLYEQYF
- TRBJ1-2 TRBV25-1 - TGTGCCAGCAGTGGGGGAAAGACCAGGGGATACGCCTCGACCAACTATGGCTACACCTTC CASSGGKTRGYASTNYGYTF
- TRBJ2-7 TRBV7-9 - TGTGCCAGCAGCACGCGGACTAACGGGGAGGAGCAGTACTTC CASSTRTNGEEQYF
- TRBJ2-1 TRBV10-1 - TGCGCCACCGCGAGGGAAGAGGGGTTCTACAATGAGCAGTTCTTC CATAREEGFYNEQFF
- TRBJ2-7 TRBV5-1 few TGCGCCAGCTCGACAGGAGGTAGTCCCGAGCAGTACTTC CASSTGGSPEQYF
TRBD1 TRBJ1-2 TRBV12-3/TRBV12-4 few TGTGCCACCGGTCAGGGGGCTCATGGCTACACCTTC CATGQGAHGYTF
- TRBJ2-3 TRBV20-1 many TGCAGTGCTAGGGGGGGTAGCGGATTCACAGATACGCAGTATTTT CSARGGSGFTDTQYF
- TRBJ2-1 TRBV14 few TGTGCCAGCAGCCAAGGACTAAATGAGCAGTTCTTC CASSQGLNEQFF
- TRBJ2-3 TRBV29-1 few TGCAGCGTTGAATCAGGGTCAGATACGCAGTATTTT CSVESGSDTQYF
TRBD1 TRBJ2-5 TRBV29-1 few TGCAGCGCCCTGGACAGGCTACAAGAGACCCAGTACTTC CSALDRLQETQYF
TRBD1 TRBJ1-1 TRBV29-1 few TGCAGCGTGGGACAGGGCGAGAACACTGAAGCTTTCTTT CSVGQGENTEAFF
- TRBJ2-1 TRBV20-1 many TGCAGTGCTCTAGAGGGTGGGTACAATGAGCAGTTCTTC CSALEGGYNEQFF
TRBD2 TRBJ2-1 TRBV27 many TGTGCCAGCAGTCCTCCAGCGGGAGCGGTCTACAATGAGCAGTTCTTC CASSPPAGAVYNEQFF
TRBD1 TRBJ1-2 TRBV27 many TGTGCCAGCAGTGCCACAGGGGGCTGGAACTATGGCTACACCTTC CASSATGGWNYGYTF
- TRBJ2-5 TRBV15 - TGTGCCACCAGCAGAGGGGCAGGGGGGAAAGAGACCCAGTACTTC CATSRGAGGKETQYF
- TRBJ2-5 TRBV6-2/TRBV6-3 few TGTGCCAGCAGTTACCGTAGAAGAGAGACCCAGTACTTC CASSYRRRETQYF
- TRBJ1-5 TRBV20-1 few TGCAGTGCGCCGACCGGGTTATTACAGCCCCAGCATTTT CSAPTGLLQPQHF
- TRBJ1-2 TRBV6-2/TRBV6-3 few TGTGCCAGCAGTTACATAGGGTCCGGTGGCTACACCTTC CASSYIGSGGYTF
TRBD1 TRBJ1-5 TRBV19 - TGTGCCAGTAGTCGATCGACAGGGTTTTCGGACCCTGGCAATCAGCCCCAGCATTTT CASSRSTGFSDPGNQPQHF
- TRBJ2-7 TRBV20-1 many TGCAGTGTGTTGAGGGACTCCTACGAGCAGTACTTC CSVLRDSYEQYF
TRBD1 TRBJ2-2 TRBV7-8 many TGTGCCAGCAGCTTATGGAGGACAGGGGTGAACACCGGGGAGCTGTTTTTT CASSLWRTGVNTGELFF
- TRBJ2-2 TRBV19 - TGTGCCAGTAGTACCGAAGGGAACACCGGGGAGATGTTTTTT CASSTEGNTGEMFF
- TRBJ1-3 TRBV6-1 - TGTGCCAGCAGTGAAAGGACTGGAAACACCATATATTTT CASSERTGNTIYF
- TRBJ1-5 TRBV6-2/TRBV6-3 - TGTGCCAGCCGGAGAGGCCGCCGGGACGGTAGCAATCAGCCCCAGCATTTT CASRRGRRDGSNQPQHF
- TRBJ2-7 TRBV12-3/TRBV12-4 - TGTGCCAGCAGTTTCAGGGCCTACGAGCAGTACTTC CASSFRAYEQYF
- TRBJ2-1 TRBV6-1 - TGTGCCAGCAGTGAGGCGAAGTACAATGAGCAGTTCTTC CASSEAKYNEQFF
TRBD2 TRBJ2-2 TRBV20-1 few TGCAGTGCTATAACAACGGCGGGAGGTGACACCGGGGAGCTGTTTTTT CSAITTAGGDTGELFF
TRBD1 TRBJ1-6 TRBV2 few TGTGCCAGCAGTGAAGGACAGGGGCTCTCACCCCTCCACTTT CASSEGQGLSPLHF
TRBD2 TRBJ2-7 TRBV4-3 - TGCGCCAGCAGCGGGACTATCTCCTACGAGCAGTACTTC CASSGTISYEQYF
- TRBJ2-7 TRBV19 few TGTGCCAGTAGTATAGAGAGTAGCGGTTCCTACGAGCAGTACTTC CASSIESSGSYEQYF
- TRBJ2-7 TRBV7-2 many TGTGCCAGCAGCTTATCAGACAACTCCTACGAGCAGTACTTC CASSLSDNSYEQYF
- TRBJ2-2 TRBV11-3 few TGTGCCAGCAGCCAGGGGTACGGCACCGGGGAGCTGTTTTTT CASSQGYGTGELFF
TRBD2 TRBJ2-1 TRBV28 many TGTGCCAGCAGAATTATAGCGGGAGGTCGCACCAATGAGCAGTTCTTC CASRIIAGGRTNEQFF
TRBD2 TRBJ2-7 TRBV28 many TGTGCCAGCAGTTTCCACCCCGGGGGGAGTGCCTACGAGCAGTACTTC CASSFHPGGSAYEQYF
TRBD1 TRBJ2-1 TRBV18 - TGTGCCAGCACCGGGACGCACAGGGGTGAGCAGTTCTTC CASTGTHRGEQFF
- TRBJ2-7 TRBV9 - TGTGCCAGCAGCGTAGGAGGGGGAGGTATCTCCTACGAGCAGTACTTC CASSVGGGGISYEQYF
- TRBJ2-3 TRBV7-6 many TGTGCCAGCAGCTTCCACCCCGATCATTGGCGGGATAGCACAGATACGCAGTATTTT CASSFHPDHWRDSTDTQYF
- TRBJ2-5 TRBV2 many TGTGCCAGCAGGGGGGCGGGAGAGACCCAGTACTTC CASRGAGETQYF
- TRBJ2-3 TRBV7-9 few TGTGCCACCACCCGACTAACCTTGGAAGATACGCAGTATTTT CATTRLTLEDTQYF
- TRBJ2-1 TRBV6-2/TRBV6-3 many TGTGCCAGCAGACTCCGGGACGGCTCCTACAATGAGCAGTTCTTC CASRLRDGSYNEQFF
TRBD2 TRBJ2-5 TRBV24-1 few TGTGCCACCAGTGATTCAGGACTAGCGGGAGCAGAGACCCAGTACTTC CATSDSGLAGAETQYF
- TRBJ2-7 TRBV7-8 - TGTGCCAGCAGCCAGCCAAAGGTGCAGGGGGGCATTTCCTACGAGCAGTACTTC CASSQPKVQGGISYEQYF
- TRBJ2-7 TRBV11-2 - TGTGCCAGCAGCTTAGGAGCTACGGGCGAGCAGTACTTC CASSLGATGEQYF
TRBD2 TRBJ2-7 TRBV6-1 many TGTGCCAGCAGTTTATCCGGGACTAGCTCCTACGAGCAGTACTTC CASSLSGTSSYEQYF
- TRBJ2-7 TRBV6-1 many TGTGCCAGCAGTGAACCGGACAGCCGAAACCTATCCTACGAGCAGTACTTC CASSEPDSRNLSYEQYF
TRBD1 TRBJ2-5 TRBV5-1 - TGCGCCAGCAGCTTGGGTTCGGGGACAGGGAGAGAAGAGACCCAGTACTTC CASSLGSGTGREETQYF